Detailed here is one T cell receptor (beta chain). What it binds is unknown. The read gets to within 3 residues of the CDR3 end, and the germline J gene fills in the rest. This CDR3 spans 13 amino acids. Trimming cost V 2 bases and J 7 bases, with 9 bases left between them. Per the germline V gene, CDR1 is SGHTA and CDR2 is FQGTGA. The data were produced by immunoSEQ multiplex PCR, yet TCRdb's version contains in-frame clones alone and is incomplete. The specimen has roughly 7,300 clones, none found just once. This sample was included in a study of T cell clonality in common variable immunodeficiency. Patients and controls were mostly of Caucasian heritage. No CVID subject was ill or on immunomodulatory drugs when sampled. Overall study findings and caveats: Common variable immunodeficiency TCR beta sequences reportedly had fewer deletions and N-nucleotide insertions. TCRbeta clonality was increased in CVID versus healthy controls.

V and J are TRBV7-3 and TRBJ1-5; D might be TRBD1 (5 bases). The clonotype was recovered from a human donor with common variable immunodeficiency. The sample consisted of peripheral blood mononuclear cells. CDR3 residues: CASSLQGGQPQHF. The covered CDR3 bases are TGTGCCAGCAGCTTACAGGGTGGGCAGCCC. Full variable domain (remainder filled in from reference TRBV7-3 and TRBJ1-5): GAGVSQTPSNKVTEKGKYVELRCDPISGHTALYWYRQSLGQGPEFLIYFQGTGAADDSGLPNDRFFAVRPEGSVSTLKIQRTERGDSAVYLCASSLQGGQPQHFGDGTRLSIL.